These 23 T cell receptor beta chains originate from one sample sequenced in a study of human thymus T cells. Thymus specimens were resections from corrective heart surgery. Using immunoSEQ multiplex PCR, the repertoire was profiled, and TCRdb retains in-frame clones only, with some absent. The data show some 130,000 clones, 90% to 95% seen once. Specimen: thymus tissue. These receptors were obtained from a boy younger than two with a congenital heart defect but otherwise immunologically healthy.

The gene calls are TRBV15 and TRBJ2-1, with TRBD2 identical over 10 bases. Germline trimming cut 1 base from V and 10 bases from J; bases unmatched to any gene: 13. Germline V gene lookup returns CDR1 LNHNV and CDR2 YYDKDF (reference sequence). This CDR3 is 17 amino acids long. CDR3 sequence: CATSRASPGLAVIEQFF. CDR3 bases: TGTGCCACCAGCAGAGCTAGCCCCGGACTAGCGGTAATAGAGCAGTTCTTC.

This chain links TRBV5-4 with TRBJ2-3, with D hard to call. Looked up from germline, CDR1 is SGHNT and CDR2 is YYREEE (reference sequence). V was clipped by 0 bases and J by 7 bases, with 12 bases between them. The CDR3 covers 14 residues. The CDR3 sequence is CASSLGPDENTQYF. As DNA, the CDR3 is TGTGCCAGCAGCTTGGGACCGGACGAAAATACGCAGTATTTT.

The CDR3 sequence: CSVEKGDPYGYTF. The CDR3 nucleotides are TGCAGCGTTGAAAAGGGAGACCCTTATGGCTACACCTTC. The chain combines TRBV29-1 with TRBJ1-2, with no clear D. The CDR3 has 13 residues. Trimming shortened V by 2 bases and J by 5 bases, and 12 bases separated the two germline ends. Germline V lookup: CDR1 SQVTM, CDR2 ANQGSEA.

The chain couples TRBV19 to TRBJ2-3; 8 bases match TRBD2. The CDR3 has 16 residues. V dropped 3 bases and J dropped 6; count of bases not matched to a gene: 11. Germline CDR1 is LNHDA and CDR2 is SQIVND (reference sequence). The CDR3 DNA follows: TGTGCCAGTAGTATCCGGAGCGGGGGAAATGGGGATACGCAGTATTTT. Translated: CASSIRSGGNGDTQYF. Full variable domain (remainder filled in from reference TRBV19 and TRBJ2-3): DGGITQSPKYLFRKEGQNVTLSCEQNLNHDAMYWYRQDPGQGLRLIYYSQIVNDFQKGDIAEGYSVSREKKESFPLTVTSAQKNPTAFYLCASSIRSGGNGDTQYFGPGTRLTVL.

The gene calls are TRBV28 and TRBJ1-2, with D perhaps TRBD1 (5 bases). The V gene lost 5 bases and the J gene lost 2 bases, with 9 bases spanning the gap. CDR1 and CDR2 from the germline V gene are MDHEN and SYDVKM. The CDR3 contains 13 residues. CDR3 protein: CASSTDRNYGYTF. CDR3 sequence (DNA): TGTGCCAGCAGTACCGACAGAAACTATGGCTACACCTTC.

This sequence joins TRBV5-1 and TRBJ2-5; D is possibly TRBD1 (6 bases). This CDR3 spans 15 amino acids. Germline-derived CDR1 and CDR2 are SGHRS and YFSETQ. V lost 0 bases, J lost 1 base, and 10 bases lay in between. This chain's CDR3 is CASSLAGAAQETQYF. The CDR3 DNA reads TGCGCCAGCAGCTTGGCAGGGGCCGCCCAAGAGACCCAGTACTTC.

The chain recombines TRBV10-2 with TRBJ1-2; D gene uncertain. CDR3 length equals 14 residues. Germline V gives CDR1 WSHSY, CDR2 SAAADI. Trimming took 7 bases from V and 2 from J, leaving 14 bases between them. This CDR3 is CASTQPTSNYGYTF. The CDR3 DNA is TGCGCCAGCACTCAACCCACGTCGAACTATGGCTACACCTTC.

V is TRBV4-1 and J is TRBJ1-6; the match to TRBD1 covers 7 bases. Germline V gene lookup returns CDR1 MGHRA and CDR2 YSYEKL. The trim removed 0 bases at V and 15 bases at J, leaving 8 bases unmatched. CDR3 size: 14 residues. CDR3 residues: CASSQDTGASGLHF. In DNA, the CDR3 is TGCGCCAGCAGCCAAGATACAGGGGCCTCAGGCCTCCACTTT.

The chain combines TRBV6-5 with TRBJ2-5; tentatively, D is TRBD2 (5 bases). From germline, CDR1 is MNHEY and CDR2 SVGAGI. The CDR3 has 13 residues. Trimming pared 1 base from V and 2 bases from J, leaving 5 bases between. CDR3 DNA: TGTGCCAGCAGTTACTGGGAGCAAGAGACCCAGTACTTC. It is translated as CASSYWEQETQYF.

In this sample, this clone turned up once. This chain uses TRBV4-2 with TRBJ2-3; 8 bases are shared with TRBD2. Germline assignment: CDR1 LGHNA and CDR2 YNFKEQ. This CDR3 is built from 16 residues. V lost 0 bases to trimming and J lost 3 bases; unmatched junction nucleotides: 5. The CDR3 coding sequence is TGTGCCAGCAGCCAAGAAGACGGGGGGGTTACAGATACGCAGTATTTT. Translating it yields CASSQEDGGVTDTQYF.

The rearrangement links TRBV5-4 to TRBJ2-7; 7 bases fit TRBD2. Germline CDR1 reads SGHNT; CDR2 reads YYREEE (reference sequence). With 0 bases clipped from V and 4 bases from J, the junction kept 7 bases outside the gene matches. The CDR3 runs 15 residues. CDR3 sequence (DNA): TGTGCCAGCAGCTTGGCCCTCAGGGAGGGGTACGAGCAGTACTTC. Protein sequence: CASSLALREGYEQYF.

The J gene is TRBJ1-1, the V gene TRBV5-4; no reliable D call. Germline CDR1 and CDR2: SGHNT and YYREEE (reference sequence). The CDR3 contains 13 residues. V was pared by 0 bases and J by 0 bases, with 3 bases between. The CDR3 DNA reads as TGTGCCAGCAGCTTGGGGGTGAACACTGAAGCTTTCTTT. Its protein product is CASSLGVNTEAFF.

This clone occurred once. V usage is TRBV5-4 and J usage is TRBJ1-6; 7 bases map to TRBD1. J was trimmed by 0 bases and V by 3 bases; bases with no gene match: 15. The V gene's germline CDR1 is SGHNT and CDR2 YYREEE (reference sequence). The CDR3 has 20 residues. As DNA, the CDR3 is TGTGCCAGCAGCTCGAAGCCCGGGCGACAGGGCAGCTCCTATAATTCACCCCTCCACTTT. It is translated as CASSSKPGRQGSSYNSPLHF.

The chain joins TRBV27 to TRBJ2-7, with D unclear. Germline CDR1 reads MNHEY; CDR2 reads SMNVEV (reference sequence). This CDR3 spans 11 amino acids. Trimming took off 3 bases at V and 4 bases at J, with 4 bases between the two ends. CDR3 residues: CASSFGYEQYF. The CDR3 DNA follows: TGTGCCAGCAGTTTTGGGTACGAGCAGTACTTC.

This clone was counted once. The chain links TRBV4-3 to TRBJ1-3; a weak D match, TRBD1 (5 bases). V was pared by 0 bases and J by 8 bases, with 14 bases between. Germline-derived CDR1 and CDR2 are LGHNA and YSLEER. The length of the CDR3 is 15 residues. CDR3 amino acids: CASSQDRVLSDTIYF. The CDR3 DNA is TGCGCCAGCAGCCAAGACAGGGTCTTGTCAGACACCATATATTTT.

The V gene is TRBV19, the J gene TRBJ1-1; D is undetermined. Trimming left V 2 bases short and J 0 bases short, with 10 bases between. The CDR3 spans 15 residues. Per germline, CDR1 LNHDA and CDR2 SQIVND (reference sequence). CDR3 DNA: TGTGCCAGTAGTATATGGGGAATTATGAACACTGAAGCTTTCTTT. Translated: CASSIWGIMNTEAFF.

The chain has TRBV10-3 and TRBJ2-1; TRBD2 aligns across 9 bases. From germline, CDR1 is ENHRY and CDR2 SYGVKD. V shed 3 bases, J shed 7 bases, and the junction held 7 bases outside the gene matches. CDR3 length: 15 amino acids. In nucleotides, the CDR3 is TGTGCCATCAGTGAAGTAGCGGGGGAGAAAAATGAGCAGTTCTTC. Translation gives CAISEVAGEKNEQFF.

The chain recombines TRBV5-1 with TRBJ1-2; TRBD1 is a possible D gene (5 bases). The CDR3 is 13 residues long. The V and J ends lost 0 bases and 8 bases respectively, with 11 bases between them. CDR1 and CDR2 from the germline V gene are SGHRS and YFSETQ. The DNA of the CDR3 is TGCGCCAGCAGCTTGGCCAGCAGGGACGGCTACACCTTC. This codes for CASSLASRDGYTF.

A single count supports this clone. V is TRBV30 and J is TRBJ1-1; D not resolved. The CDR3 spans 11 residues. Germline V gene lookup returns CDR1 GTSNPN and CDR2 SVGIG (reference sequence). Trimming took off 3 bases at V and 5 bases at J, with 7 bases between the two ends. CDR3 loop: CAWRWETEAFF. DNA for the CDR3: TGTGCCTGGAGGTGGGAAACTGAAGCTTTCTTT.

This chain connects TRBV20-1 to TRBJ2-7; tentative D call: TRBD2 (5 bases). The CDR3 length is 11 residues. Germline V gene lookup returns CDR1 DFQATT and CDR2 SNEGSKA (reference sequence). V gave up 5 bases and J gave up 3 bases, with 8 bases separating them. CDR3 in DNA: TGCAGTGCTTTCACTAGCTACGAGCAGTACTTC. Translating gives CSAFTSYEQYF.

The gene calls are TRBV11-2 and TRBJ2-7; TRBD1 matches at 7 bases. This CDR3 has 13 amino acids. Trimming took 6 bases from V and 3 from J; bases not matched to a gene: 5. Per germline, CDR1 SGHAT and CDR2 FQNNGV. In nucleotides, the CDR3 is TGTGCCAGCAGTGGGGACAGCAACTACGAGCAGTACTTC. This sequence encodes CASSGDSNYEQYF.

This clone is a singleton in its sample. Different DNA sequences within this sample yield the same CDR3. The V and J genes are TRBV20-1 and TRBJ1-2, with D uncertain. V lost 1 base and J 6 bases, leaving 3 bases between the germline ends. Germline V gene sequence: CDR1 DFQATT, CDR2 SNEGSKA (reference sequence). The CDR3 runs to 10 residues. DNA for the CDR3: TGCAGTGCTAGAGGCGATGGCTACACCTTC. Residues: CSARGDGYTF.

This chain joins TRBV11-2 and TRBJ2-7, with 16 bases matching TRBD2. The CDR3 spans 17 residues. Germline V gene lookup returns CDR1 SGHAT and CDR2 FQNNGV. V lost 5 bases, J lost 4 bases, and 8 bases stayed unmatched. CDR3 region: CASSPGTSGGAGYEQYF. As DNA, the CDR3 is TGTGCCAGCAGCCCCGGGACTAGCGGGGGGGCGGGGTACGAGCAGTACTTC.